This record concerns one TCR beta chain sequence. Its antigen is unknown. This sample is drawn from a study of shared clonotypes between healthy human individuals. Study-wide results and caveats: Naive subsets, compared against memory subsets, generally had larger estimated richness values.

Original methodology: ImmunoSEQ output held junction-only sequences without quality scores, so filtering differed. Generated by immunoSEQ multiplex PCR, the TCRdb table keeps only in-frame clones and is missing some. D and trimming were read from the DNA, whereas the V and J calls and clone size are those reported in that table. In the table there are roughly 2.4 million clones, approximately 94% of which are singletons. The CDR3 has 15 amino acids. Trimming stripped 0 bases from V and 8 bases from J, with 12 bases between. Germline V gives CDR1 SGHRS, CDR2 YFSETQ. The receptor comes from a man in his late teens or twenties in good health. This chain joins TRBV5-1 and TRBJ1-6; the D is unclear. The material sequenced was naive CD4+ T cells sorted from blood. The subset was: CD45RA+ positively selected. CDR3 sequence: CASSLGPTGDSPLHF. The CDR3 DNA reads TGCGCCAGCAGCTTGGGACCAACCGGAGATTCACCCCTCCACTTT.